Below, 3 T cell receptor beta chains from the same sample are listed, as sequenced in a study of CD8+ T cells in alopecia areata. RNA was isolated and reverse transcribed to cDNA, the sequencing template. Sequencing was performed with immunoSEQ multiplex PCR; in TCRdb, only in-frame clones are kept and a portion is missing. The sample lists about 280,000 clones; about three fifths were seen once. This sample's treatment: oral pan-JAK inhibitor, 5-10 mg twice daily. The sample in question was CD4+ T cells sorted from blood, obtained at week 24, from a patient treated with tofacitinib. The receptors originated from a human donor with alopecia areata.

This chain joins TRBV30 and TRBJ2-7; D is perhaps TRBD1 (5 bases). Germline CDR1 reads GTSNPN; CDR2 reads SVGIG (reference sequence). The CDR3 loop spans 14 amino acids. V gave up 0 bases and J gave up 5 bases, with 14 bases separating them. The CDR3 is CAWSVGAGSNEQYF. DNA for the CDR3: TGTGCCTGGAGTGTCGGTGCAGGGTCCAACGAGCAGTACTTC.

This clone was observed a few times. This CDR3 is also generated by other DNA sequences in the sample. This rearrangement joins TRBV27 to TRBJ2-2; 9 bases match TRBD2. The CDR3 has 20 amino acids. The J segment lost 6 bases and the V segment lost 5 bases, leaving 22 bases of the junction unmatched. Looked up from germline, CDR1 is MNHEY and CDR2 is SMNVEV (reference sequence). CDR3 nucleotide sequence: TGTGCCAGCAGTGCTCGACTTCGGTGGGGCGGGGGGGAACCTGCCGGGGAGCTGTTTTTT. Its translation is CASSARLRWGGGEPAGELFF.

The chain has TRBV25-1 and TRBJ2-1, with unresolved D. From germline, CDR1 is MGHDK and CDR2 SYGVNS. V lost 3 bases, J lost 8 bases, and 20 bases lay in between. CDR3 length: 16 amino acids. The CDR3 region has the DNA TGTGCCAGCAGTGATCCACCGAGGTCTGGGGTTGATGAGCAGTTCTTC. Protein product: CASSDPPRSGVDEQFF.